Following are 30 T cell receptor beta chains from one sample sequenced in a study of T cell responses to AZD1222 COVID-19 vaccine. Clones were read by immunoSEQ multiplex PCR, and TCRdb kept only the in-frame ones, dropping some. The repertoire holds approximately 140,000 clones, with roughly 92% as singletons. The sample in question was peripheral blood, obtained on day 0 of AZD1222 vaccination. The receptor source for this set is an adult in good health.

The CDR3 DNA reads TGCGCCAGCAGTCAAACTAGCGGGGGGCAGGGGGACACCGTAGATACGCAGTATTTT. Its protein product is CASSQTSGGQGDTVDTQYF. This chain uses TRBV23-1 with TRBJ2-3; 12 bases line up with TRBD2. TRBV23-1 is an ORF for which the function is uncertain. This CDR3 contains 19 residues. The ends lost 2 bases at V and 5 bases at J; junction bases unmatched: 14.

The chain is built from TRBV5-5 and TRBJ2-7; 10 bases map to TRBD1. CDR3 length: 15 residues. The J segment lost 2 bases and the V segment lost 0 bases, leaving 2 bases of the junction unmatched. Germline loops: CDR1 SGHKS, CDR2 YYEKEE (reference sequence). The CDR3 nucleotides are TGTGCCAGCAGCTTGGGACAGGGGGCTACCTACGAGCAGTACGTC. This translates into CASSLGQGATYEQYV.

This clone was observed a handful of times. The rearrangement links TRBV5-5 to TRBJ1-3; the D is unclear. Germline CDR1 reads SGHKS; CDR2 reads YYEKEE (reference sequence). The CDR3 loop spans 15 amino acids. With 4 bases removed from V and 2 bases from J, the gap between germline ends came to 13 bases. The CDR3 DNA reads as TGTGCCAGCAGCGAGGGTCTAAACCCTGGAAACACCATATATTTT. It codes for CASSEGLNPGNTIYF.

This clone turned up a few times. The chain links TRBV6-1 to TRBJ2-1; 13 nucleotides line up with TRBD2. In germline, CDR1 is MNHNS, CDR2 SASEGT. V gave up 2 bases and J gave up 8 bases; unmatched junction bases: 3. The CDR3 is 15 amino acids. CDR3 in amino acids: CASSETSGGADEQFF. In nucleotides, the CDR3 is TGTGCCAGCAGTGAAACTAGCGGGGGGGCAGATGAGCAGTTCTTC.

In DNA form, the CDR3 reads TGCGCCAGCGTGGCCTCAGATCGTGGAAACACCATATATTTT. Translated: CASVASDRGNTIYF. The chain employs TRBV10-2 and TRBJ1-3, with D uncertain. The V end was cut by 8 bases, the J end by 3 bases, with 14 bases between. The CDR3 runs to 14 residues. The germline V gene has CDR1 WSHSY and CDR2 SAAADI.

V is TRBV15 and J is TRBJ1-4; TRBD1 aligns across 7 bases. The V segment lost 4 bases and the J segment 6 bases; nucleotides outside the gene matches: 5. Germline values: CDR1 LNHNV, CDR2 YYDKDF (reference sequence). This CDR3 has 14 amino acids. The CDR3 sequence is CATSNRQGHEKLFF. CDR3 bases: TGTGCCACCAGCAATCGACAGGGCCATGAAAAACTGTTTTTT. Looking up the rest from reference TRBV15 and TRBJ1-4 gives the full variable domain: DAMVIQNPRYQVTQFGKPVTLSCSQTLNHNVMYWYQQKSSQAPKLLFHYYDKDFNNEADTPDNFQSRRPNTSFCFLDIRSPGLGDTAMYLCATSNRQGHEKLFFGSGTQLSVL.

The CDR3 protein is CASGQGDGYTF. CDR3 DNA sequence: TGTGCCAGCGGACAGGGGGATGGCTACACCTTC. The chain carries TRBV2 and TRBJ1-2; 10 nucleotides agree with TRBD1. The CDR3 loop spans 11 amino acids. Germline values: CDR1 SNHLY, CDR2 FYNNEI. Trimming removed 8 bases from V and 6 bases from J; junction bases left unmatched: 0.

In this sample, this clone turned up a few times. This chain connects TRBV5-4 to TRBJ1-2; 7 nucleotides align to TRBD1. Per the germline V gene, CDR1 is SGHNT and CDR2 is YYREEE (reference sequence). The CDR3 runs 13 residues. J lost 4 bases, V lost 1 base, and 1 base had no gene match. CDR3 loop: CASSLSGGYGYTF. The DNA of the CDR3 is TGTGCCAGCAGCTTGTCAGGGGGCTATGGCTACACCTTC.

In this sample, this clone turned up once. This chain joins TRBV7-8 and TRBJ2-3, with D uncertain. Trimming shortened V by 7 bases and J by 1 base, and 9 bases separated the two germline ends. The germline V gene has CDR1 SGHVS and CDR2 FQNEAQ. The CDR3 contains 13 residues. CDR3 DNA sequence: TGTGCCAGCACGGTGTTGGGCACAGATACGCAGTATTTT. Translation gives CASTVLGTDTQYF.

The V gene is TRBV18, the J gene TRBJ1-2; 10 nucleotides agree with TRBD1. Germline lookup yields CDR1 KGHSH and CDR2 LQKENI. The CDR3 is 17 amino acids. J was trimmed by 2 bases and V by 1 base; bases with no gene match: 7. DNA of the CDR3: TGTGCCAGCTCACCACGCCGGGACAGGGGCGAAAACTATGGCTACACCTTC. It specifies CASSPRRDRGENYGYTF. The full variable domain, rest sourced from reference TRBV18 and TRBJ1-2, is NAGVMQNPRHLVRRRGQEARLRCSPMKGHSHVYWYRQLPEEGLKFMVYLQKENIIDESGMPKERFSAEFPKEGPSILRIQQVVRGDSAAYFCASSPRRDRGENYGYTFGSGTRLTVV.

The chain couples TRBV5-6 to TRBJ1-2; possibly TRBD1 for D (5 bases). The CDR3 is made up of 15 amino acids. V shed 2 bases and J shed 4 bases, with 15 bases lying between them. Germline V gives CDR1 SGHDT, CDR2 YYEEEE. The CDR3 reads CASSFSGPPSYGYTF. The CDR3 region has the DNA TGTGCCAGCAGCTTCTCGGGACCGCCCAGCTATGGCTACACCTTC.

The chain uses TRBV6-1 and TRBJ1-1; weak D call: TRBD1 (6 bases). The germline V gene encodes CDR1 MNHNS and CDR2 SASEGT. This CDR3 region has 14 residues. The ends were cut back, 2 bases at V and 1 base at J, with 8 bases in the middle. CDR3 coding DNA: TGTGCCAGCAGTGAATCAGGGGAGAACACTGAAGCTTTCTTT. This encodes CASSESGENTEAFF.

This sequence joins TRBV5-1 and TRBJ1-6, with a weak D call TRBD1 (6 bases). The CDR3 covers 15 residues. The ends were cut back, 0 bases at V and 5 bases at J, with 9 bases in the middle. Germline V gene sequence: CDR1 SGHRS, CDR2 YFSETQ. The CDR3 reads CASSLGTVDNSPLHF. The CDR3 bases are TGCGCCAGCAGCTTGGGGACAGTAGATAATTCACCCCTCCACTTT.

This clone was counted only a few times. The chain couples TRBV11-1 to TRBJ2-5; D tentatively reads TRBD1 or TRBD2 (5 bases each). This CDR3 is built from 14 residues. The V and J ends lost 2 bases and 4 bases respectively, with 11 bases between them. From germline, CDR1 is SGHAT and CDR2 FQDESV (reference sequence). The CDR3 spells CASSLSDGGETQYF. The CDR3 nucleotides are TGTGCCAGCAGCTTATCAGATGGGGGAGAGACCCAGTACTTC.

The rearrangement links TRBV7-8 to TRBJ1-3, with 8 positions matching TRBD1. Unmatched junction bases numbered 4, after V lost 1 base and J lost 2 bases. CDR1 is SGHVS and CDR2 is FQNEAQ in the germline V gene. The CDR3 spans 16 residues. The CDR3 loop reads CASSLVGTGAGNTIYF. The CDR3 nucleotides are TGTGCCAGCAGCTTAGTCGGGACAGGAGCTGGAAACACCATATATTTT.

The V gene is TRBV18, the J gene TRBJ2-3; D remains unclear. Trimming removed 8 bases from V and 2 bases from J, with 5 bases in between. The CDR3 length is 11 residues. Germline V lookup: CDR1 KGHSH, CDR2 LQKENI. Here the CDR3 reads CASGPTDTQYF. Written as DNA, the CDR3 is TGTGCCAGCGGGCCCACAGATACGCAGTATTTT.

V usage is TRBV2 and J usage is TRBJ2-1; 8 positions agree with TRBD1. The V segment lost 11 bases and the J segment 0 bases; nucleotides outside the gene matches: 3. This CDR3 contains 13 residues. The germline gives CDR1 SNHLY, CDR2 FYNNEI. CDR3 DNA: TGTGCCGGGACAGGAAGCTCCTACAATGAGCAGTTCTTC. As protein: CAGTGSSYNEQFF.

The chain carries TRBV6-1 and TRBJ2-2, with 9 positions matching TRBD1. There are 16 residues in the CDR3. V lost 3 bases to trimming and J lost 5 bases; unmatched junction nucleotides: 7. The germline V gene encodes CDR1 MNHNS and CDR2 SASEGT. In DNA form, the CDR3 reads TGTGCCAGCAGTGAGCCGGGACAGGGCCGGACCGGGGAGCTGTTTTTT. Amino acid sequence: CASSEPGQGRTGELFF.

The V gene is TRBV9, the J gene TRBJ2-3; D gene unclear. The CDR3 totals 15 residues. The V end was cut by 0 bases, the J end by 2 bases, with 10 bases between. In germline, CDR1 is SGDLS, CDR2 YYNGEE. The CDR3 nucleotides are TGTGCCAGCAGCGTAGCCAGCAGAAACACAGATACGCAGTATTTT. Translating gives CASSVASRNTDTQYF.

This clone was counted between two and nine times. This chain links TRBV7-9 with TRBJ1-6, with 10 bases lining up with TRBD1. Germline CDR1 SEHNR, CDR2 FQNEAQ (reference sequence). This CDR3 is built from 14 residues. Losses at the gene ends were 7 bases for V and 10 bases for J; bases not matched to a gene: 7. In nucleotides, the CDR3 is TGTGCCAGCACCCTGGGGACAGGGGACTCACCCCTCCACTTT. Its translation is CASTLGTGDSPLHF.

This sequence joins TRBV15 and TRBJ1-2; no definite D call. The V end was cut by 3 bases, the J end by 2 bases, with 13 bases between. The CDR3 totals 15 residues. Germline V gene data show CDR1 as LNHNV and CDR2 as YYDKDF (reference sequence). CDR3 sequence reads: CATSRDGLSNYGYTF. In DNA, the CDR3 is TGTGCCACCAGCAGGGACGGACTTTCCAACTATGGCTACACCTTC.

The CDR3 coding sequence is TGTGCCAGCAGTGTTCACTTGAACACCGGGGAGCTGTTTTTT. Translation gives CASSVHLNTGELFF. The V and J genes are TRBV2 and TRBJ2-2; D ambiguous. This CDR3 comprises 14 residues. Trimming left V 4 bases short and J 1 base short, with 7 bases between. CDR1 is SNHLY and CDR2 is FYNNEI in the germline V gene.

The chain carries TRBV7-3 and TRBJ2-3, with D hard to call. Germline V gene lookup returns CDR1 SGHTA and CDR2 FQGTGA. V lost 2 bases and J lost 4, with 10 bases in between. CDR3 length: 14 residues. The CDR3 spells CASSLGVPPDTQYF. For the CDR3, the DNA is TGTGCCAGCAGCTTAGGCGTCCCACCAGATACGCAGTATTTT.

This clone has a single count. The rearrangement uses TRBV9 and TRBJ2-1, with D tentatively TRBD2 (6 bases). The CDR3 consists of 13 residues. V gave up 2 bases and J gave up 9 bases, with 12 bases separating them. Per germline, CDR1 SGDLS and CDR2 YYNGEE. The CDR3 here is CASSVAYGGEQFF. CDR3 sequence (DNA): TGTGCCAGCAGCGTGGCATACGGGGGTGAGCAGTTCTTC.

The chain couples TRBV6-1 to TRBJ2-7, with TRBD1 matching 10 bases. CDR1 and CDR2 from the germline V gene are MNHNS and SASEGT. The trim removed 2 bases at V and 5 bases at J, leaving 12 bases unmatched. This CDR3 has 17 amino acids. CDR3 protein: CASSESDPGQGIHEQYV. The DNA of the CDR3 is TGTGCCAGCAGTGAAAGCGATCCGGGACAGGGGATCCACGAGCAGTACGTC.

The chain uses TRBV15 and TRBJ1-3; no clear D. V lost 0 bases and J lost 0, with 12 bases in between. The CDR3 has 17 residues. CDR1 and CDR2 from the germline V gene are LNHNV and YYDKDF (reference sequence). The CDR3 region has the DNA TGTGCCACCAGCAGAGATCGCCTCAAGCCCTCTGGAAACACCATATATTTT. It yields the protein CATSRDRLKPSGNTIYF.

CDR3 residues: CASSEVTGGNQPQHF. Here the CDR3 DNA reads TGTGCCAGCAGTGAAGTAACGGGCGGAAATCAGCCCCAGCATTTT. V and J are TRBV6-1 and TRBJ1-5; D unclear. CDR1 MNHNS and CDR2 SASEGT come from the germline V gene. Deletions cut 1 base from V and 4 bases from J, with 11 bases between. This CDR3 has 15 amino acids.

The chain joins TRBV18 to TRBJ1-5; no clear D gene. This CDR3 region has 16 residues. Between the trimmed V and J ends, which lost 6 bases and 7 bases, there was a span of 22 bases. Germline V gene lookup returns CDR1 KGHSH and CDR2 LQKENI. The CDR3: CASSPEVRSQGQPQHF. The CDR3 nucleotides read TGTGCCAGCTCCCCGGAGGTACGGTCGCAAGGGCAGCCCCAGCATTTT.

This chain links TRBV7-8 with TRBJ1-2; TRBD1 is a possible D gene (5 bases). V dropped 5 bases and J dropped 2 bases, with 21 bases sitting between them. Germline CDR1 and CDR2: SGHVS and FQNEAQ. The length of the CDR3 is 17 residues. The CDR3, as DNA: TGTGCCAGCAGCCTCCATTTTATCAGGGACCTAAACTATGGCTACACCTTC. This translates into CASSLHFIRDLNYGYTF.

This clone has a handful of counts. The genes are TRBV6-1 and TRBJ2-7, with 7 bases aligning to TRBD2. Per the germline V gene, CDR1 is MNHNS and CDR2 is SASEGT. V shed 2 bases and J 1 base; nucleotides not matched to a gene: 5. This CDR3 region has 15 residues. CDR3 in DNA: TGTGCCAGCAGTGAATCGGGGGAGGGGTCCTACGAGCAGTACGTC. Translated, it gives CASSESGEGSYEQYV.